The 21 T cell receptor beta chains given below trace back to one sample, sequenced in a study of blood T cell repertoires in COVID-19. The repertoire was sequenced with immunoSEQ multiplex PCR; TCRdb's copy has only in-frame clones and lacks some. The repertoire holds about 430,000 clones, with around nine tenths as singletons. What was sequenced was PBMCs or T cells enriched from blood (not recorded which). These receptors all come from a woman aged 18-29 years who had been exposed to COVID-19.

This chain links TRBV18 with TRBJ2-1; 8 bases align to TRBD2. The CDR3 runs 18 residues. V trimming: 4 bases; J trimming: 3 bases; junction bases outside the gene matches: 14. Looked up from germline, CDR1 is KGHSH and CDR2 is LQKENI. CDR3 sequence (DNA): TGTGCCAGCTCACTTATAGCGGGGCCCCTCTCGCTCTACAATGAGCAGTTCTTC. It is translated as CASSLIAGPLSLYNEQFF.

The CDR3 DNA follows: TGCGCCAGCAGCCAAGATCTGGGGACAGTGAACACTGAAGCTTTCTTT. Translated: CASSQDLGTVNTEAFF. The rearrangement joins TRBV4-3 to TRBJ1-1; 7 nucleotides line up with TRBD1. Losses at the gene ends were 0 bases for V and 0 bases for J; bases not matched to a gene: 4. The CDR3 runs to 16 residues. Germline lookup yields CDR1 LGHNA and CDR2 YSLEER.

The DNA of the CDR3 is TGTGCCAGCAGCTTAACTATGGGACTAGCGGGAGTGGAGCAGTTCTTC. The encoded protein is CASSLTMGLAGVEQFF. This chain links TRBV7-8 with TRBJ2-1; 14 bases align to TRBD2. The J segment lost 10 bases and the V segment lost 2 bases, leaving 7 bases of the junction unmatched. Germline CDR1 and CDR2: SGHVS and FQNEAQ. The CDR3 has 16 amino acids.

The gene calls are TRBV10-3 and TRBJ2-3; TRBD2 matches 12 bases. The CDR3 sequence is 16 residues long. Germline V lookup: CDR1 ENHRY, CDR2 SYGVKD. J was trimmed by 5 bases and V by 6 bases; bases with no gene match: 9. The CDR3 sequence: CAISPSSGGAVDTQYF. The DNA of the CDR3 is TGTGCCATCAGCCCGTCTAGCGGGGGGGCCGTAGATACGCAGTATTTT.

The rearrangement uses TRBV29-1 and TRBJ1-2, with D uncertain. The CDR3 totals 12 residues. The germline V and J ends were trimmed by 6 bases and 0 bases, with 8 bases remaining between them. Germline CDR1 reads SQVTM; CDR2 reads ANQGSEA. The CDR3 loop reads CSVSGPNYGYTF. CDR3 nucleotides: TGCAGCGTCTCCGGTCCTAACTATGGCTACACCTTC.

CDR3 loop: CASSLDAGGTGDGNEQFF. The CDR3 DNA reads as TGTGCCAGCAGCTTAGACGCAGGGGGGACAGGGGATGGGAATGAGCAGTTCTTC. The chain recombines TRBV7-6 with TRBJ2-1; 10 positions match TRBD1. The ends lost 1 base at V and 7 bases at J; junction bases unmatched: 13. The CDR3 runs 18 residues. Per germline, CDR1 SGHVS and CDR2 FNYEAQ.

This chain connects TRBV28 to TRBJ2-5, with D maybe TRBD1 (6 bases). Germline CDR1 MDHEN, CDR2 SYDVKM. Trimming took off 2 bases at V and 0 bases at J, with 10 bases between the two ends. This CDR3 is 15 amino acids long. The CDR3, as DNA: TGTGCCAGCAGTTTAAGGACAGCCAACCAAGAGACCCAGTACTTC. As protein: CASSLRTANQETQYF.

Of note for this clone: Germline and junction disagree at one end, which may indicate a read error. V and J are TRBV2 and TRBJ2-1; maybe TRBD2 (6 bases). Germline values: CDR1 SNHLY, CDR2 FYNNEI. The CDR3 spans 11 residues. CDR3 sequence: CASSVLLAAIF. The CDR3 nucleotides are TGTGCCAGCAGTGTCCTGTTAGCGGCAATCTTC. The full variable domain, with the rest looked up from reference TRBV2 and TRBJ2-1, is EPEVTQTPSHQVTQMGQEVILRCVPISNHLYFYWYRQILGQKVEFLVSFYNNEISEKSEIFDDQFSVERPDGSNFTLKIRSTKLEDSAMYFCASSVLLAAIFGPGTRLTVL.

The genes are TRBV30 and TRBJ2-1; 7 nucleotides line up with TRBD2. The germline CDR1 and CDR2 sequences are GTSNPN and SVGIG (reference sequence). The CDR3 is 15 residues long. The trim removed 4 bases at V and 0 bases at J, leaving 6 bases unmatched. The chain's CDR3 is CAWNEGGSSYNEQFF. In nucleotides, the CDR3 is TGTGCCTGGAATGAGGGAGGGAGCTCCTACAATGAGCAGTTCTTC. The full variable domain, in which reference TRBV30 and TRBJ2-1 provide the parts outside the CDR3, is SQTIHQWPATLVQPVGSPLSLECTVEGTSNPNLYWYRQAAGRGLQLLFYSVGIGQISSEVPQNLSASRPQDRQFILSSKKLLLSDSGFYLCAWNEGGSSYNEQFFGPGTRLTVL.

This clone came up once. The rearrangement joins TRBV5-1 to TRBJ2-1; 8 bases agree with TRBD2. This CDR3 has 15 amino acids. CDR1 SGHRS and CDR2 YFSETQ come from the germline V gene. With V trimmed by 2 bases and J by 1 base, 2 bases remained unmatched. CDR3 sequence: CASSLAGESYNEQFF. The CDR3 region has the DNA TGCGCCAGCAGCTTAGCGGGGGAATCCTACAATGAGCAGTTCTTC.

The table lists this clone with a count of one. V is TRBV7-2 and J is TRBJ2-1; D is uncertain. The CDR3 is 13 amino acids. Germline values: CDR1 SGHTA, CDR2 FQGNSA. Trimming removed 1 base at V and 10 bases at J, with 11 bases between. CDR3 sequence: CASSLEQRVEQFF. Written as DNA, the CDR3 is TGTGCCAGCAGCTTAGAGCAGCGCGTGGAGCAGTTCTTC.

V is TRBV5-1 and J is TRBJ2-1, with a tentative D call TRBD2 (6 bases). CDR1 is SGHRS and CDR2 is YFSETQ in the germline V gene. V lost 0 bases to trimming and J lost 10 bases, with 11 bases between them. This CDR3 contains 13 residues. CDR3 sequence reads: CASSLVTAGEQFF. The CDR3 DNA sequence: TGCGCCAGCAGCTTGGTAACGGCGGGGGAGCAGTTCTTC.

The V and J genes are TRBV25-1 and TRBJ2-7; a possible D gene is TRBD2 (5 bases). The CDR3 runs 15 residues. Per the germline V gene, CDR1 is MGHDK and CDR2 is SYGVNS. V gave up 3 bases and J gave up 2 bases, with 14 bases separating them. The CDR3 DNA sequence: TGTGCCAGCAGTGAGGTGGGTGTTAGCGCCTACGAGCAGTACTTC. Translated, it gives CASSEVGVSAYEQYF.

V usage is TRBV14 and J usage is TRBJ2-7; 8 bases line up with TRBD1. CDR1 is SGHDN, CDR2 FVKESK, per germline. V shed 0 bases and J 2 bases; nucleotides not matched to a gene: 3. This CDR3 comprises 15 residues. The CDR3 region has the DNA TGTGCCAGCAGCCAAGACGCAGGGGGCGCCTACGAGCAGTACTTC. Its protein is CASSQDAGGAYEQYF.

V usage is TRBV21-1 and J usage is TRBJ2-7; the table assigns TRBD2, which was not confirmed against the DNA. TRBV21-1 is a recognized pseudogene. The CDR3 runs 18 residues. The CDR3 coding sequence is TGTGCCAGCACCTCCCGGGGGGAAAGGGAGAGACTAAACTACGAGCAGTACTTC. Its translation is CASTSRGERERLNYEQYF.

This chain links TRBV3-1 (or the pseudogene TRBV3-2) with TRBJ1-2; D remains unclear. Trimming took 0 bases from V and 0 from J, leaving 20 bases between them. Germline V gene sequence: CDR1 LGHDT, CDR2 YNNKEL (reference sequence). CDR3 length: 19 amino acids. CDR3 amino acids: CASSQEKIGRGSPNYGYTF. The CDR3 region has the DNA TGTGCCAGCAGCCAAGAAAAGATCGGACGTGGGAGCCCTAACTATGGCTACACCTTC.

The chain combines TRBV5-1 with TRBJ1-1, with 8 positions matching TRBD1. This CDR3 is built from 18 residues. Germline V gene lookup returns CDR1 SGHRS and CDR2 YFSETQ. J was trimmed by 0 bases and V by 0 bases; bases with no gene match: 10. The CDR3 DNA is TGCGCCAGCAGCTTGGATGGTGGGACAGGTGATATGAACACTGAAGCTTTCTTT. Its protein is CASSLDGGTGDMNTEAFF. Variable domain in full (rest from reference TRBV5-1 and TRBJ1-1): KAGVTQTPRYLIKTRGQQVTLSCSPISGHRSVSWYQQTPGQGLQFLFEYFSETQRNKGNFPGRFSGRQFSNSRSEMNVSTLELGDSALYLCASSLDGGTGDMNTEAFFGQGTRLTVV.

There are a few counts of this clone. Relative to the germline gene, one junction end is altered; a read error may explain this. The chain uses TRBV7-9 and TRBJ1-2; D gene ambiguous. CDR3 size: 9 residues. CDR1 is SEHNR, CDR2 FQNEAQ, per germline (reference sequence). Here the CDR3 reads CASSLVAGF. CDR3 bases: TGTGCCAGCAGCTTAGTCGCCGGGTTC.

This clone appeared a few times. Additional DNA sequences in this sample encode the identical CDR3. This chain uses TRBV27 with TRBJ1-1, with a tentative D call TRBD1 (5 bases). Between the trimmed V and J ends, which lost 5 bases and 1 base, there was a span of 11 bases. Germline lookup yields CDR1 MNHEY and CDR2 SMNVEV (reference sequence). The CDR3 is 14 amino acids. The CDR3 spells CASSPHTGNTEAFF. CDR3 DNA sequence: TGTGCCAGCAGTCCACACACAGGGAACACTGAAGCTTTCTTT.

In its sample, this clone was seen once. The V and J genes are TRBV28 and TRBJ1-1; 9 nucleotides agree with TRBD1. This CDR3 comprises 15 residues. J gave up 5 bases and V 5 bases, and 9 bases lay outside the gene matches. The germline V gene encodes CDR1 MDHEN and CDR2 SYDVKM. CDR3 region: CASSPAGQGKTEAFF. The CDR3, as DNA: TGTGCCAGCAGTCCCGCGGGACAGGGTAAGACTGAAGCTTTCTTT.

V gene TRBV4-2 combines with J gene TRBJ2-4; TRBD2 might be the D (6 bases). Looked up from germline, CDR1 is LGHNA and CDR2 is YNFKEQ. V was shortened by 0 bases and J by 0 bases, with 12 bases between the two germline ends. The CDR3 spans 17 residues. The CDR3 loop is CASSQDKAGLAKNIQYF. CDR3 bases: TGTGCCAGCAGCCAAGATAAGGCGGGACTAGCCAAAAACATTCAGTACTTC.